This entry lists 32 T cell receptor beta chains sequenced from one sample in a study of control samples from healthy donors and cancer patients. Some clones are missing from TCRdb's copy, which holds only in-frame ones; the method was immunoSEQ multiplex PCR. Found here are tens of thousands of clones, over 85% of them singletons; the top ten hold roughly 1.3%. The sequenced material came from PBMCs. The receptors stem from a woman between 35 and 50 years old with lung cancer.

J is TRBJ2-5 and V is TRBV24-1, with TRBD1 identical over 9 bases. This CDR3 has 16 residues. Trimming removed 9 bases from V and 1 base from J; junction bases left unmatched: 11. CDR1 is KGHDR, CDR2 SFDVKD, per germline. CDR3 nucleotide sequence: TGTGCCACCTCCGGGACAGGGTATACCGGCCAAGAGACCCAGTACTTC. This gives the protein CATSGTGYTGQETQYF.

This chain links TRBV19 with TRBJ2-1; the match to TRBD1 covers 10 bases. This CDR3 spans 16 amino acids. Germline V lookup: CDR1 LNHDA, CDR2 SQIVND (reference sequence). Unmatched junction bases numbered 11, after V lost 5 bases and J lost 7 bases. The CDR3 coding sequence is TGTGCCAGTAGTCCAGGGAGGACAGGGGGTTTGAATGAGCAGTTCTTC. It codes for CASSPGRTGGLNEQFF.

The V call is TRBV11-3, the J call TRBJ2-7; 8 bases are shared with TRBD1. The CDR3 runs to 15 residues. Germline V gene lookup returns CDR1 SGHNT and CDR2 YENEEA. J was trimmed by 5 bases and V by 0 bases; bases with no gene match: 6. CDR3: CASSLEDRESHEQYF. The DNA of the CDR3 is TGTGCCAGCAGCTTAGAGGACAGGGAATCCCACGAGCAGTACTTC.

The J gene is TRBJ2-3, the V gene TRBV9; D gene unclear. The CDR3 length is 14 residues. V lost 0 bases and J 2 bases, leaving 7 bases between the germline ends. From germline, CDR1 is SGDLS and CDR2 YYNGEE. The CDR3 spells CASSVELYTDTQYF. CDR3 coding DNA: TGTGCCAGCAGCGTAGAACTGTACACAGATACGCAGTATTTT.

J is TRBJ1-2 and V is TRBV30; TRBD1 matches at 7 bases. The CDR3 length is 13 residues. The trim removed 5 bases at V and 8 bases at J, leaving 11 bases unmatched. CDR1 and CDR2 from the germline V gene are GTSNPN and SVGIG (reference sequence). The CDR3 loop is CAWEGAMEGGYTF. The CDR3, as DNA: TGTGCCTGGGAGGGGGCCATGGAGGGAGGCTACACCTTC.

This chain connects TRBV14 to TRBJ1-1; a weak D match, TRBD1 (5 bases). The CDR3 runs to 13 residues. In germline, CDR1 is SGHDN, CDR2 FVKESK. Trimming stripped 6 bases from V and 2 bases from J, with 10 bases between. The CDR3: CASRPGTNTEAFF. In DNA form, the CDR3 reads TGTGCCAGCAGGCCGGGGACCAACACTGAAGCTTTCTTT. Full variable domain (outside the CDR3, taken from reference TRBV14 and TRBJ1-1): EAGVTQFPSHSVIEKGQTVTLRCDPISGHDNLYWYRRVMGKEIKFLLHFVKESKQDESGMPNNRFLAERTGGTYSTLKVQPAELEDSGVYFCASRPGTNTEAFFGQGTRLTVV.

The V and J genes are TRBV11-2 and TRBJ2-7; possibly TRBD1 or TRBD2 for D (5 bases each). Germline V CDR1 and CDR2: SGHAT, FQNNGV. CDR3 size: 13 residues. With 7 bases removed from V and 7 bases from J, the gap between germline ends came to 17 bases. The CDR3, as DNA: TGTGCCAGCACCCGGACATCACCGGGGGAGCAGTACTTC. Translated, it gives CASTRTSPGEQYF.

The V gene is TRBV24-1, the J gene TRBJ2-5; 8 bases map to TRBD2. The V gene's germline CDR1 is KGHDR and CDR2 SFDVKD. The CDR3 extends over 15 amino acids. With V trimmed by 4 bases and J by 4 bases, 7 bases remained unmatched. CDR3 residues: CATSDPRGAGETQYF. CDR3 sequence (DNA): TGTGCCACCAGTGACCCGCGGGGGGCTGGAGAGACCCAGTACTTC.

The CDR3 DNA reads as TGTGCCAGCAGCCAAGAGCTGCAACGAGGACGGATTAATTCACCCCTCCACTTT. Translation: CASSQELQRGRINSPLHF. The chain recombines TRBV4-2 with TRBJ1-6; the D is unclear. Trimming took 0 bases from V and 6 from J, leaving 18 bases between them. There are 18 residues in the CDR3. Germline V lookup: CDR1 LGHNA, CDR2 YNFKEQ.

This clone appeared once. The chain carries TRBV6-5 and TRBJ1-3; D gene uncertain. The CDR3 sequence is 14 residues long. Trimming took off 5 bases at V and 0 bases at J, with 8 bases between the two ends. Germline V CDR1 and CDR2: MNHEY, SVGAGI. CDR3 residues: CASSPESSGNTIYF. The CDR3 region has the DNA TGTGCCAGCAGTCCTGAGAGCTCTGGAAACACCATATATTTT.

This chain connects TRBV4-1 to TRBJ1-5; 9 bases line up with TRBD1. CDR1 MGHRA and CDR2 YSYEKL come from the germline V gene. There are 17 residues in the CDR3. The J segment lost 4 bases and the V segment lost 1 base, leaving 8 bases of the junction unmatched. CDR3 region: CASSQGVIGQGNQPQHF. The CDR3 nucleotides are TGCGCCAGCAGCCAAGGGGTTATTGGACAGGGGAATCAGCCCCAGCATTTT.

The J gene is TRBJ1-2, the V gene TRBV4-1, with 10 bases identical to TRBD1. This CDR3 has 19 amino acids. CDR1 and CDR2 (germline): MGHRA, YSYEKL. Trimming removed 3 bases from V and 3 bases from J; junction bases left unmatched: 16. CDR3 sequence (DNA): TGCGCCAGCAGCCATATAGGGGACAGGGGCAACCCAAACTACTATGGCTACACCTTC. This codes for CASSHIGDRGNPNYYGYTF.

The chain carries TRBV6-6 and TRBJ1-1; unclear D gene. The CDR3 consists of 8 residues. Between the trimmed V and J ends, which lost 8 bases and 8 bases, there was a span of 3 bases. Germline loops: CDR1 MNHNY, CDR2 SVGAGI (reference sequence). CDR3 sequence (DNA): TGTGCCAGCGGGGAAGCTTTCTTT. This sequence encodes CASGEAFF.

This clone has a handful of counts. The V and J genes are TRBV20-1 and TRBJ1-5; D is possibly TRBD1 (6 bases). The germline gives CDR1 DFQATT, CDR2 SNEGSKA (reference sequence). CDR3 length: 12 amino acids. The V and J ends lost 3 bases and 7 bases respectively, with 10 bases between them. The chain's CDR3 is CSASSGTQPQHF. The CDR3 DNA is TGCAGTGCTAGTAGTGGGACACAGCCCCAGCATTTT.

The rearrangement uses TRBV7-9 and TRBJ2-5, with D maybe TRBD2 (6 bases). V was pared by 5 bases and J by 2 bases, with 15 bases between. Germline CDR1 and CDR2: SEHNR and FQNEAQ (reference sequence). This CDR3 is 15 amino acids long. The CDR3 DNA is TGTGCCAGCAGCCCAAAGCGGGCAACTCAAGAGACCCAGTACTTC. This codes for CASSPKRATQETQYF.

This rearrangement joins TRBV2 to TRBJ1-1, with TRBD1 matching 10 bases. Germline values: CDR1 SNHLY, CDR2 FYNNEI. CDR3 size: 16 residues. The junction had 11 bases not matched to a gene; V was cut back by 6 bases and J by 4 bases. The CDR3: CASSLTGGAPSTEAFF. DNA of the CDR3: TGTGCCAGCAGCCTGACAGGGGGCGCCCCGAGCACTGAAGCTTTCTTT.

The chain couples TRBV7-2 to TRBJ1-2; D remains ambiguous. The CDR3 extends over 11 amino acids. V was cut by 5 bases and J by 7 bases, with 8 bases left in between. Germline CDR1 reads SGHTA; CDR2 reads FQGNSA. CDR3 sequence: CASSPSTGYTF. In nucleotides, the CDR3 is TGTGCCAGCAGCCCCAGTACTGGCTACACCTTC.

J is TRBJ2-4 and V is TRBV5-1, with D possibly TRBD1 on 5 matching bases. V was trimmed by 0 bases and J by 0 bases, leaving 22 bases between them. Germline V gene lookup returns CDR1 SGHRS and CDR2 YFSETQ. This CDR3 region has 20 residues. CDR3 nucleotide sequence: TGCGCCAGCAGCTTGGGTCTAAGGGGCACTACATCTGTAGCCAAAAACATTCAGTACTTC. Its protein is CASSLGLRGTTSVAKNIQYF.

This chain joins TRBV9 and TRBJ1-2; tentatively, D is TRBD1 (5 bases). The ends were cut back, 0 bases at V and 4 bases at J, with 7 bases in the middle. CDR3 length: 13 residues. Germline CDR1 and CDR2: SGDLS and YYNGEE. DNA for the CDR3: TGTGCCAGCAGCGTAGTAGGGGCCTATGGCTACACCTTC. Translation: CASSVVGAYGYTF.

This chain joins TRBV7-9 and TRBJ2-7, with a possible D match to TRBD2 (6 bases). The CDR3 runs 12 residues. The V end was cut by 3 bases, the J end by 9 bases, with 12 bases between. Germline V gene data show CDR1 as SEHNR and CDR2 as FQNEAQ (reference sequence). This chain's CDR3 is CASSFVPEGQYF. CDR3 bases: TGTGCCAGCAGCTTTGTCCCGGAGGGGCAGTACTTC.

This clone was detected only a few times. The chain joins TRBV2 to TRBJ1-1; D is undetermined. There are 13 residues in the CDR3. Germline V gene sequence: CDR1 SNHLY, CDR2 FYNNEI. V lost 6 bases and J 1 base, leaving 9 bases between the germline ends. The CDR3 reads CASSLKGNTEAFF. For the CDR3, the DNA is TGTGCCAGCAGCCTTAAGGGGAACACTGAAGCTTTCTTT.

The chain has TRBV5-1 and TRBJ1-4, with 9 bases lining up with TRBD1. Germline CDR1 reads SGHRS; CDR2 reads YFSETQ. V lost 2 bases to trimming and J lost 6 bases; unmatched junction nucleotides: 11. The CDR3 loop spans 17 amino acids. CDR3 coding DNA: TGCGCCAGCAGCTTCGGCAATCAAGGACAGGGGTATGAAAAACTGTTTTTT. This codes for CASSFGNQGQGYEKLFF.

V is TRBV19 and J is TRBJ2-7, with 7 bases aligning to TRBD2. The CDR3 sequence is 15 residues long. V lost 3 bases and J lost 0; bases outside the gene matches: 5. Germline V lookup: CDR1 LNHDA, CDR2 SQIVND (reference sequence). The CDR3 nucleotides are TGTGCCAGTAGTATTGTGAGCGGGGCCTCCTACGAGCAGTACTTC. This translates into CASSIVSGASYEQYF. Full variable domain (missing parts from reference TRBV19 and TRBJ2-7): DGGITQSPKYLFRKEGQNVTLSCEQNLNHDAMYWYRQDPGQGLRLIYYSQIVNDFQKGDIAEGYSVSREKKESFPLTVTSAQKNPTAFYLCASSIVSGASYEQYFGPGTRLTVT.

The chain uses TRBV5-1 and TRBJ2-6; D is unclear. V lost 0 bases and J lost 0, with 10 bases in between. The CDR3 runs to 17 residues. The germline V gene has CDR1 SGHRS and CDR2 YFSETQ. As DNA, the CDR3 is TGCGCCAGCAGCTTGGTTCCGACTCGCTCTGGGGCCAACGTCCTGACTTTC. Translating gives CASSLVPTRSGANVLTF. Variable domain in full (rest from reference TRBV5-1 and TRBJ2-6): KAGVTQTPRYLIKTRGQQVTLSCSPISGHRSVSWYQQTPGQGLQFLFEYFSETQRNKGNFPGRFSGRQFSNSRSEMNVSTLELGDSALYLCASSLVPTRSGANVLTFGAGSRLTVL.

This chain uses TRBV4-1 with TRBJ2-7; 11 positions agree with TRBD1. The trim removed 4 bases at V and 4 bases at J, leaving 9 bases unmatched. CDR3 length: 16 amino acids. The germline V gene encodes CDR1 MGHRA and CDR2 YSYEKL. As DNA, the CDR3 is TGCGCCAGCAGCCGCTCACCGGGACAGGGGGTATACGAGCAGTACTTC. It encodes CASSRSPGQGVYEQYF.

V gene TRBV5-1 combines with J gene TRBJ2-2; possible D gene TRBD1, 5 bases. From germline, CDR1 is SGHRS and CDR2 YFSETQ. The CDR3 runs 16 residues. Between the trimmed V and J ends, which lost 4 bases and 0 bases, there was a span of 13 bases. In nucleotides, the CDR3 is TGCGCCAGCAGCCCGACAGTGCCCCCGAACACCGGGGAGCTGTTTTTT. It encodes CASSPTVPPNTGELFF.

V gene TRBV19 combines with J gene TRBJ2-7; D not certain. V shed 3 bases and J shed 0 bases, with 9 bases lying between them. Per germline, CDR1 LNHDA and CDR2 SQIVND (reference sequence). There are 14 residues in the CDR3. The chain's CDR3 is CASSISSLSYEQYF. CDR3 sequence (DNA): TGTGCCAGTAGTATCAGCAGCCTCTCCTACGAGCAGTACTTC.

The rearrangement uses TRBV7-8 and TRBJ2-2; D possibly corresponds to TRBD1 (5 bases). V lost 2 bases and J lost 1, with 11 bases in between. This CDR3 region has 16 residues. Germline V gene lookup returns CDR1 SGHVS and CDR2 FQNEAQ. CDR3 amino acids: CASSLTIQVNTGELFF. The CDR3 DNA is TGTGCCAGCAGCTTAACGATACAGGTGAACACCGGGGAGCTGTTTTTT.

The chain is built from TRBV6-5 and TRBJ1-2, with 7 bases matching TRBD1. Germline CDR1 reads MNHEY; CDR2 reads SVGAGI. This CDR3 has 12 residues. With 5 bases clipped from V and 7 bases from J, the junction kept 4 bases outside the gene matches. The CDR3 DNA reads as TGTGCCAGCAGTACCCAGGGGGTTGGCTACACCTTC. It specifies CASSTQGVGYTF.

CDR3 nucleotides: TGTGCCGCCCGACAGGTGAACACTGAAGCTTTCTTT. Translated, it gives CAARQVNTEAFF. This chain uses TRBV2 with TRBJ1-1; a weak D match, TRBD1 (6 bases). Germline CDR1 is SNHLY and CDR2 is FYNNEI. V was shortened by 11 bases and J by 0 bases, with 10 bases between the two germline ends. The CDR3 sequence is 12 residues long. Based on the CDR3 plus reference TRBV2 and TRBJ1-1, the full variable domain is EPEVTQTPSHQVTQMGQEVILRCVPISNHLYFYWYRQILGQKVEFLVSFYNNEISEKSEIFDDQFSVERPDGSNFTLKIRSTKLEDSAMYFCAARQVNTEAFFGQGTRLTVV.

The rearrangement links TRBV11-2 to TRBJ2-1; 9 bases map to TRBD1. The V gene's germline CDR1 is SGHAT and CDR2 FQNNGV. J gave up 15 bases and V 5 bases, and 5 bases lay outside the gene matches. CDR3 length: 11 residues. Here the CDR3 reads CASSTGTGRFF. DNA for the CDR3: TGTGCCAGCAGCACGGGGACAGGGAGGTTCTTC.

V gene TRBV5-1 combines with J gene TRBJ1-6, with D possibly matching TRBD1 (5 bases). This CDR3 region has 16 residues. The germline CDR1 and CDR2 sequences are SGHRS and YFSETQ. Trimming took 0 bases from V and 4 from J, leaving 11 bases between them. CDR3 in amino acids: CASSLGSRGYNSPLHF. The DNA of the CDR3 is TGCGCCAGCAGCTTGGGGTCAAGGGGATATAATTCACCCCTCCACTTT.